One and the same sample provided the 29 T cell receptor beta chains below, sequenced in a study of CD8+ T cells in alopecia areata. Following RNA extraction, reverse transcription yielded cDNA that acted as the sequencing template. Sequencing used immunoSEQ multiplex PCR; TCRdb keeps in-frame clones, though not all of them. Of 200,000 to 250,000 clones in the sample, 50% to 60% were seen once. The sample was CD4+ T cells sorted from blood, taken at week 0. These receptors originate from a human donor with alopecia areata.

V usage is TRBV10-1 and J usage is TRBJ2-5; no clear D. The ends were cut back, 2 bases at V and 3 bases at J, with 10 bases in the middle. The V gene's germline CDR1 is WNHNN and CDR2 SYGVQD (reference sequence). There are 14 residues in the CDR3. CDR3 in DNA: TGCGCCAGCAGTGAGGGGTCTGCTGAAGAGACCCAGTACTTC. Translated: CASSEGSAEETQYF.

This sequence joins TRBV10-2 and TRBJ1-1; TRBD1 might be the D (5 bases). Trimming stripped 0 bases from V and 4 bases from J, with 6 bases between. This CDR3 region has 13 residues. Germline CDR1 and CDR2: WSHSY and SAAADI. CDR3 bases: TGCGCCAGCAGTGAGTCGGGGGGCACTGAAGCTTTCTTT. It encodes CASSESGGTEAFF.

In its sample, this clone was seen a few times. DNA for the CDR3: TGTGCCAGCAGTCACTTGGAGGGCAGCTACACCTTC. Protein: CASSHLEGSYTF. This chain connects TRBV6-6 to TRBJ1-2, with D uncertain. Germline V gene lookup returns CDR1 MNHNY and CDR2 SVGAGI (reference sequence). Trimming cost V 5 bases and J 9 bases, with 13 bases left between them. This CDR3 has 12 amino acids.

In this sample, this clone turned up a few times. V gene TRBV7-2 combines with J gene TRBJ2-5; D possibly matches TRBD1 or TRBD2 (6 bases each). Germline CDR1 reads SGHTA; CDR2 reads FQGNSA. Trimming left V 3 bases short and J 2 bases short, with 10 bases between. The CDR3 is 14 amino acids. CDR3 in amino acids: CASSLRRGQETQYF. Here the CDR3 DNA reads TGTGCCAGCAGCTTGAGGAGGGGGCAAGAGACCCAGTACTTC.

CDR3 residues: CAHRGGSGANVLTF. CDR3 sequence (DNA): TGTGCCCACAGGGGTGGGTCTGGGGCCAACGTCCTGACTTTC. J is TRBJ2-6 and V is TRBV6-6, with 7 bases matching TRBD1. Germline-derived CDR1 and CDR2 are MNHNY and SVGAGI (reference sequence). J gave up 1 base and V 11 bases, and 5 bases lay outside the gene matches. The CDR3 runs 14 residues.

The chain links TRBV5-1 to TRBJ1-6; D perhaps matches TRBD1 (5 bases). Germline CDR1 reads SGHRS; CDR2 reads YFSETQ. The CDR3 totals 13 residues. Trimming stripped 2 bases from V and 7 bases from J, with 7 bases between. CDR3 residues: CASSFQGNSPLHF. The CDR3 coding sequence is TGCGCCAGCAGCTTTCAGGGAAATTCACCCCTCCACTTT.

The chain couples TRBV30 to TRBJ2-7; D is perhaps TRBD2 (5 bases). Trimming removed 2 bases at V and 4 bases at J, with 6 bases between. The CDR3 has 11 residues. CDR1 is GTSNPN, CDR2 SVGIG, per germline (reference sequence). CDR3 nucleotide sequence: TGTGCCTGGAGTCCGGGGTACGAGCAGTACTTC. This encodes CAWSPGYEQYF.

The V call is TRBV30, the J call TRBJ1-2, with 8 bases lining up with TRBD1. CDR3 length: 13 residues. Germline CDR1 is GTSNPN and CDR2 is SVGIG (reference sequence). With V trimmed by 5 bases and J by 8 bases, 10 bases remained unmatched. The CDR3 nucleotides read TGTGCCTGGGGAGGACAGGGAACGAGCGGCTACACCTTC. As protein: CAWGGQGTSGYTF.

This clone was observed a handful of times. Other DNA sequences in this sample translate to the same CDR3. This chain joins TRBV9 and TRBJ1-1, with D unclear. The CDR3 is 13 residues long. V lost 0 bases and J 1 base, leaving 4 bases between the germline ends. Germline-derived CDR1 and CDR2 are SGDLS and YYNGEE. CDR3 DNA sequence: TGTGCCAGCAGCGTAGGGCCGAACACTGAAGCTTTCTTT. Protein: CASSVGPNTEAFF.

This clone was counted a few times. V usage is TRBV5-1 and J usage is TRBJ2-7; D is undetermined. With 0 bases removed from V and 4 bases from J, the gap between germline ends came to 2 bases. The length of the CDR3 is 11 residues. Germline loops: CDR1 SGHRS, CDR2 YFSETQ. CDR3 DNA sequence: TGCGCCAGCAGCTTGGAGTACGAGCAGTACTTC. Residues: CASSLEYEQYF.

The V and J genes are TRBV30 and TRBJ1-2; possible D gene TRBD1, 6 bases. CDR3 length: 13 amino acids. The germline CDR1 and CDR2 sequences are GTSNPN and SVGIG (reference sequence). The CDR3 nucleotides are TGTGCTGTAGGAACGGGACAACACTATGGCTACACCTTC. Its translation is CAVGTGQHYGYTF.

This sequence joins TRBV30 and TRBJ2-4; 9 positions match TRBD2. Germline assignment: CDR1 GTSNPN and CDR2 SVGIG (reference sequence). The CDR3 loop spans 12 amino acids. Unmatched junction bases numbered 7, after V lost 6 bases and J lost 10 bases. CDR3 loop: CACLRGGEIQYF. The DNA for the CDR3 is TGTGCCTGCCTCCGCGGGGGGGAAATTCAGTACTTC.

The count of this clone is one. The V gene is TRBV2, the J gene TRBJ2-5; no firm D call. Germline V gene sequence: CDR1 SNHLY, CDR2 FYNNEI. V lost 7 bases and J lost 5, with 11 bases in between. This CDR3 contains 12 residues. This chain's CDR3 is CASIGYRETQYF. DNA of the CDR3: TGTGCCAGCATCGGTTATCGGGAGACCCAGTACTTC. Full variable domain (rest looked up from reference TRBV2 and TRBJ2-5): EPEVTQTPSHQVTQMGQEVILRCVPISNHLYFYWYRQILGQKVEFLVSFYNNEISEKSEIFDDQFSVERPDGSNFTLKIRSTKLEDSAMYFCASIGYRETQYFGPGTRLLVL.

The V gene is TRBV30, the J gene TRBJ2-3; no clear D. Germline CDR1 and CDR2: GTSNPN and SVGIG (reference sequence). There are 15 residues in the CDR3. The germline V and J ends were trimmed by 3 bases and 5 bases, with 18 bases remaining between them. The CDR3 bases are TGTGCCTGGAGCGACGCGACTCCGTTATTAGATACGCAGTATTTT. It encodes CAWSDATPLLDTQYF.

This sequence joins TRBV2 and TRBJ1-2; 8 bases fit TRBD1. The J segment lost 7 bases and the V segment lost 11 bases, leaving 9 bases of the junction unmatched. The CDR3 spans 12 residues. Germline V gene data show CDR1 as SNHLY and CDR2 as FYNNEI. CDR3 sequence: CAGRTGLGGYTF. In DNA, the CDR3 is TGTGCCGGACGGACAGGGTTGGGTGGCTACACCTTC.

This chain joins TRBV7-3 and TRBJ2-1; TRBD1 might be the D (6 bases). V lost 3 bases and J lost 0, with 9 bases in between. This CDR3 region has 15 residues. Germline V gives CDR1 SGHTA, CDR2 FQGTGA. The CDR3, as DNA: TGTGCCAGCAGCTTGCAAGGGGGCTCCTACAATGAGCAGTTCTTC. It is translated as CASSLQGGSYNEQFF.

As to this clone: A junction end diverges from the germline sequence, so it may reflect a read error. This rearrangement joins TRBV6-5 to TRBJ2-7, with D possibly being TRBD1 (7 bases). There are 14 residues in the CDR3. Looked up from germline, CDR1 is MNHEY and CDR2 is SVGAGI. The CDR3, as DNA: TGTGCCAGCAGCCGGGGACTGGGACAGTCTCCTCAGTGCTTC. This sequence encodes CASSRGLGQSPQCF.

This clone was found once. This chain joins TRBV5-4 and TRBJ2-3; the D gene is possibly TRBD2 (5 bases). CDR3 length: 17 amino acids. Germline assignment: CDR1 SGHNT and CDR2 YYREEE (reference sequence). V was shortened by 1 base and J by 1 base, with 16 bases between the two germline ends. The CDR3 DNA is TGTGCCAGCAGCTTGAAGGAGGCGGGCCCCCGCACAGATACGCAGTATTTT. As protein: CASSLKEAGPRTDTQYF.

The V call is TRBV7-9, the J call TRBJ1-2; 9 bases align to TRBD1. Germline lookup yields CDR1 SEHNR and CDR2 FQNEAQ (reference sequence). The CDR3 is made up of 14 amino acids. V shed 4 bases, J shed 8 bases, and the junction held 8 bases outside the gene matches. This chain's CDR3 is CASSSLQGAGGYTF. CDR3 nucleotide sequence: TGTGCCAGCAGCTCCCTACAGGGGGCGGGCGGCTACACCTTC.

The V gene is TRBV10-3, the J gene TRBJ2-1; D gene uncertain. CDR3 length equals 13 residues. The V gene's germline CDR1 is ENHRY and CDR2 SYGVKD. The germline V and J ends were trimmed by 2 bases and 0 bases, with 2 bases remaining between them. CDR3 nucleotides: TGTGCCATCAGTGAGAGCTCCTACAATGAGCAGTTCTTC. Translation gives CAISESSYNEQFF.

The rearrangement links TRBV5-6 to TRBJ1-1; D may be TRBD1 (5 bases). In germline, CDR1 is SGHDT, CDR2 YYEEEE. This CDR3 is built from 16 residues. Trimming stripped 2 bases from V and 0 bases from J, with 14 bases between. CDR3 sequence (DNA): TGTGCCAGCAGCTTTAGGGGCTCCTCCATGAACACTGAAGCTTTCTTT. This gives the protein CASSFRGSSMNTEAFF.

This clone occurred a few times. The genes are TRBV29-1 and TRBJ1-2; D unclear. Trimming removed 3 bases from V and 8 bases from J, with 13 bases in between. In germline, CDR1 is SQVTM, CDR2 ANQGSEA. CDR3 length equals 12 residues. This CDR3 reads CSVDLTIKGYTF. The CDR3 nucleotides read TGCAGCGTTGATTTGACAATCAAAGGCTACACCTTC.

This chain connects TRBV2 to TRBJ2-1; 7 positions agree with TRBD1. V dropped 11 bases and J dropped 6; count of bases not matched to a gene: 13. Germline values: CDR1 SNHLY, CDR2 FYNNEI. This CDR3 contains 14 residues. CDR3 region: CAGIGTVRTNEQFF. The CDR3, as DNA: TGTGCCGGTATTGGGACAGTGCGAACCAATGAGCAGTTCTTC.

The chain uses TRBV5-1 and TRBJ1-1, with TRBD1 as a possible D gene (6 bases). The CDR3 has 16 amino acids. With 3 bases removed from V and 5 bases from J, the gap between germline ends came to 20 bases. CDR1 SGHRS and CDR2 YFSETQ come from the germline V gene. The CDR3 nucleotides are TGCGCCAGCAGCTCGGGCCTCAGGGGTAGGAGTACTGAAGCTTTCTTT. This codes for CASSSGLRGRSTEAFF.

This sequence joins TRBV29-1 and TRBJ1-5; D gene unclear. Trimming took 4 bases from V and 1 from J, leaving 11 bases between them. The CDR3 spans 14 residues. Germline CDR1 and CDR2: SQVTM and ANQGSEA. The CDR3 sequence is CSVGEGRSNQPQHF. CDR3 nucleotides: TGCAGCGTTGGGGAGGGAAGGAGCAATCAGCCCCAGCATTTT.

The gene calls are TRBV29-1 and TRBJ2-3; D might be TRBD1 (6 bases). The V end lost 6 bases, the J end lost 8 bases, and 18 bases lay between the germline ends. Germline V gene data show CDR1 as SQVTM and CDR2 as ANQGSEA. The CDR3 totals 13 residues. CDR3 sequence (DNA): TGCAGCGTCACAGGGTCCTCCGGTGGTACGCAGTATTTT. This sequence encodes CSVTGSSGGTQYF.

The chain couples TRBV10-1 to TRBJ2-3; D call uncertain. V lost 4 bases to trimming and J lost 2 bases, with 4 bases between them. Germline CDR1 is WNHNN and CDR2 is SYGVQD (reference sequence). The CDR3 runs to 12 residues. The CDR3 protein is CASSGNTDTQYF. The DNA for the CDR3 is TGCGCCAGCAGTGGTAACACAGATACGCAGTATTTT.

The chain is built from TRBV2 and TRBJ1-2, with D possibly being TRBD1 (5 bases). The CDR3 consists of 15 residues. Trimming shortened V by 6 bases and J by 4 bases, and 18 bases separated the two germline ends. The germline CDR1 and CDR2 sequences are SNHLY and FYNNEI. For the CDR3, the DNA is TGTGCCAGCAGCGCCAACCCCCGCGGGGGCTATGGCTACACCTTC. Its translation is CASSANPRGGYGYTF.

The chain links TRBV5-4 to TRBJ2-5; D tentatively fits TRBD1 or TRBD2 (5 bases each). The V end was cut by 5 bases, the J end by 4 bases, with 15 bases between. CDR1 SGHNT and CDR2 YYREEE come from the germline V gene (reference sequence). This CDR3 region has 14 residues. CDR3 loop: CASRQDLGVETQYF. CDR3 sequence (DNA): TGTGCCAGCAGGCAAGACTTGGGGGTAGAGACCCAGTACTTC.